The 17 T cell receptor beta chains presented below share a single source sample, sequenced in a study of blood T cell repertoires in COVID-19. The data were produced by immunoSEQ multiplex PCR, yet TCRdb's version contains in-frame clones alone and is incomplete. The sample has 240,000 or so clones; 88% are singletons. The sample consisted of peripheral blood. The receptor source for this set is a woman under 40 with acute or convalescent COVID-19.

The chain is built from TRBV18 and TRBJ1-2; 7 bases are a match to TRBD1. Germline CDR1 and CDR2: KGHSH and LQKENI. The V and J ends lost 6 bases and 1 base, in that order; junction bases with no gene match: 5. CDR3 length: 14 amino acids. The CDR3 DNA is TGTGCCAGCTCTCAAGGGACAGATAACTATGGCTACACCTTC. Protein: CASSQGTDNYGYTF.

The chain recombines TRBV9 with TRBJ2-1, with 9 bases that match TRBD2. V was pared by 4 bases and J by 3 bases, with 5 bases of the junction left unmatched. In germline, CDR1 is SGDLS, CDR2 YYNGEE. The CDR3 runs 15 residues. This CDR3 is CASSTHSGSYNEQFF. The CDR3 nucleotides are TGTGCCAGCAGCACCCATAGCGGGAGCTACAATGAGCAGTTCTTC. The variable domain in full, with the rest retrieved from reference TRBV9 and TRBJ2-1, is DSGVTQTPKHLITATGQRVTLRCSPRSGDLSVYWYQQSLDQGLQFLIQYYNGEERAKGNILERFSAQQFPDLHSELNLSSLELGDSALYFCASSTHSGSYNEQFFGPGTRLTVL.

V and J are TRBV7-2 and TRBJ2-7, with D tentatively TRBD1 (5 bases). Germline CDR1 SGHTA, CDR2 FQGNSA. CDR3 length: 14 amino acids. V lost 3 bases to trimming and J lost 0 bases, with 9 bases between them. The CDR3 sequence is CASSFRQSSYEQYF. In nucleotides, the CDR3 is TGTGCCAGCAGCTTTAGACAGAGCTCCTACGAGCAGTACTTC.

The rearrangement uses TRBV11-1 and TRBJ2-1; D is perhaps TRBD1 (6 bases). V dropped 4 bases and J dropped 12 bases, with 10 bases sitting between them. Germline V gene lookup returns CDR1 SGHAT and CDR2 FQDESV (reference sequence). This CDR3 has 11 residues. The CDR3 coding sequence is TGTGCCAGCAGCTCCCAGGGGTTGCAGTTCTTC. It specifies CASSSQGLQFF.

This rearrangement joins TRBV15 to TRBJ2-1, with 10 bases that match TRBD1. CDR3 size: 16 residues. CDR1 is LNHNV and CDR2 is YYDKDF in the germline V gene (reference sequence). The trim removed 9 bases at V and 4 bases at J, leaving 12 bases unmatched. CDR3 bases: TGTGCCACTAAGAACGCCGGGACAGGGGTGTACAATGAGCAGTTCTTC. It translates to CATKNAGTGVYNEQFF.

This chain uses TRBV10-3 with TRBJ1-6; D is uncertain. The length of the CDR3 is 11 residues. CDR1 and CDR2 (germline): ENHRY, SYGVKD. V lost 3 bases to trimming and J lost 9 bases, with 3 bases between them. The CDR3 nucleotides read TGTGCCATCAGTGACGGTTCACCCCTCCACTTT. This translates into CAISDGSPLHF.

The chain joins TRBV13 to TRBJ2-5; D call uncertain. V was shortened by 5 bases and J by 3 bases, with 4 bases between the two germline ends. CDR1 and CDR2 from the germline V gene are PRHDT and FYEKMQ (reference sequence). The CDR3 totals 11 residues. The CDR3 here is CASSVKETQYF. The DNA for the CDR3 is TGTGCCAGCAGCGTTAAAGAGACCCAGTACTTC.

The chain links TRBV5-1 to TRBJ2-3; 9 positions agree with TRBD1. V was clipped by 0 bases and J by 1 base; unmatched bases: 6. The CDR3 contains 17 residues. Germline V gene data show CDR1 as SGHRS and CDR2 as YFSETQ. In DNA form, the CDR3 reads TGCGCCAGCAGCTTGGAGGGACAGGGCGGGGGCACAGATACGCAGTATTTT. It codes for CASSLEGQGGGTDTQYF.

The J gene is TRBJ2-3, the V gene TRBV25-1; weak D call: TRBD1 (5 bases). In germline, CDR1 is MGHDK, CDR2 SYGVNS. The V end was cut by 3 bases, the J end by 0 bases, with 13 bases between. This CDR3 has 16 amino acids. As DNA, the CDR3 is TGTGCCAGCAGTGATGAGCAGGGATCCAGCACAGATACGCAGTATTTT. Translating gives CASSDEQGSSTDTQYF.

This clone was seen once. The chain links TRBV18 to TRBJ1-1; D might be TRBD1 (6 bases). This CDR3 contains 14 residues. Germline V lookup: CDR1 KGHSH, CDR2 LQKENI. V lost 3 bases, J lost 4 bases, and 12 bases lay in between. As DNA, the CDR3 is TGTGCCAGCTCACCGGGGGCCCCGGGCACTGAAGCTTTCTTT. Its protein product is CASSPGAPGTEAFF.

This chain links TRBV7-3 with TRBJ2-7; 12 nucleotides match TRBD2. The CDR3 totals 15 residues. Germline V gene sequence: CDR1 SGHTA, CDR2 FQGTGA. After removal of 5 bases from V and 1 base from J, the junction contained 3 bases not matched to a gene. The CDR3 nucleotides are TGTGCCAGCAGCCCAGGGACTAGCGGGTCCTACGAGCAGTACTTC. Encoded protein: CASSPGTSGSYEQYF.

V is TRBV27 and J is TRBJ2-5; D gene unclear. The germline V gene has CDR1 MNHEY and CDR2 SMNVEV (reference sequence). The V gene lost 6 bases and the J gene lost 3 bases, with 14 bases spanning the gap. The CDR3 is 14 residues long. CDR3 sequence (DNA): TGTGCCAGCAGCATATTTGCCAGTAAAGAGACCCAGTACTTC. It yields the protein CASSIFASKETQYF.

The genes are TRBV19 and TRBJ2-1; D unresolved. The CDR3 runs 14 residues. From germline, CDR1 is LNHDA and CDR2 SQIVND (reference sequence). Trimming removed 9 bases from V and 0 bases from J, with 12 bases in between. The CDR3 DNA sequence: TGTGCCAGCCAGGTCGAGAGCTCCTACAATGAGCAGTTCTTC. This translates into CASQVESSYNEQFF.

The chain combines TRBV6-5 with TRBJ2-3; TRBD1 matches at 7 bases. Trimming at V came to 7 bases and at J to 1 base, leaving 8 bases not matched to a gene. This CDR3 region has 15 residues. Germline CDR1 is MNHEY and CDR2 is SVGAGI. The CDR3 sequence is CASTNRGMGTDTQYF. The DNA of the CDR3 is TGTGCCAGCACAAACAGGGGAATGGGCACAGATACGCAGTATTTT.

This rearrangement joins TRBV27 to TRBJ2-3; D might be TRBD1 (5 bases). Germline CDR1 reads MNHEY; CDR2 reads SMNVEV (reference sequence). CDR3 length: 17 residues. V lost 6 bases, J lost 1 base, and 20 bases lay in between. Here the CDR3 reads CASSRQGSFFRTDTQYF. In DNA, the CDR3 is TGTGCCAGCAGCCGCCAGGGAAGTTTCTTCCGCACAGATACGCAGTATTTT.

V gene TRBV15 combines with J gene TRBJ1-4; 10 bases match TRBD1. Germline-derived CDR1 and CDR2 are LNHNV and YYDKDF (reference sequence). Unmatched junction bases numbered 21, after V lost 4 bases and J lost 7 bases. CDR3 length: 20 residues. For the CDR3, the DNA is TGTGCCACCAGCAAAGAACGCCCCGGGACAGGGGCGACTAGGGCTGAAAAACTGTTTTTT. Amino acids: CATSKERPGTGATRAEKLFF.

The V and J genes are TRBV4-3 and TRBJ1-1, with a tentative D call TRBD1 (5 bases). Trimming pared 1 base from V and 2 bases from J, leaving 14 bases between. The CDR3 is 16 residues long. CDR1 is LGHNA, CDR2 YSLEER, per germline. The CDR3, as DNA: TGCGCCAGCAGCCAAGTATTATCCAGGGTTAACACTGAAGCTTTCTTT. Protein sequence: CASSQVLSRVNTEAFF.